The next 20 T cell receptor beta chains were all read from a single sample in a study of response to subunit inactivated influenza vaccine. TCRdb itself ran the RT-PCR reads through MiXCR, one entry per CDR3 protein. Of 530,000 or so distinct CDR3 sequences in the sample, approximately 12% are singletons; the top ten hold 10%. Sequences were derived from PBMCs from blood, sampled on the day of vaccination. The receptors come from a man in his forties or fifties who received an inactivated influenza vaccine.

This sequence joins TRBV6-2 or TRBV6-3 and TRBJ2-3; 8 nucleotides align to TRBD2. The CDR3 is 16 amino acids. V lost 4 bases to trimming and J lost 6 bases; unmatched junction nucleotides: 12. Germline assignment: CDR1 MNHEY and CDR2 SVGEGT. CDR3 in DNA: TGTGCCAGCAGTTTGCTAGCGGGTACGAACAGCGATACGCAGTATTTT. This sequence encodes CASSLLAGTNSDTQYF.

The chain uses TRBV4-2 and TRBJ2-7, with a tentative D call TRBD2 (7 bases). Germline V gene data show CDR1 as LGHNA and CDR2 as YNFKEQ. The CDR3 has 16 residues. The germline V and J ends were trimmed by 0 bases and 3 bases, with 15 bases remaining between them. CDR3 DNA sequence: TGTGCCAGCAGCCAAGATGCGGGGGCAATAAACTACGAGCAGTACTTC. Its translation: CASSQDAGAINYEQYF.

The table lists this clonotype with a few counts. CDR3 in amino acids: CASSWGRGLATEQFF. CDR3 nucleotide sequence: TGTGCCAGCAGTTGGGGGAGGGGACTAGCGACAGAGCAGTTCTTC. V usage is TRBV11-2 and J usage is TRBJ2-1; 10 nucleotides line up with TRBD2. This CDR3 region has 15 residues. Germline CDR1 reads SGHAT; CDR2 reads FQNNGV. V was pared by 6 bases and J by 10 bases, with 12 bases of the junction left unmatched.

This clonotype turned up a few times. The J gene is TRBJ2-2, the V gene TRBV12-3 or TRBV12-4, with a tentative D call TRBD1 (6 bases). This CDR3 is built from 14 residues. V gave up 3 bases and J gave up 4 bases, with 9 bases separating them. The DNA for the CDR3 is TGTGCCAGCAGTTTGGTGGGGGCCACCGGGGAGCTGTTTTTT. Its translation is CASSLVGATGELFF.

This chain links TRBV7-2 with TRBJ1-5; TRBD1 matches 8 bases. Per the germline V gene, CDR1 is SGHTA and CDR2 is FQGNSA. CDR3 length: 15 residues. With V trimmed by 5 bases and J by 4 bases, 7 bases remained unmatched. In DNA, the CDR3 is TGTGCCAGCAGCATTAGACAGGGGCATAATCAGCCCCAGCATTTT. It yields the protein CASSIRQGHNQPQHF.

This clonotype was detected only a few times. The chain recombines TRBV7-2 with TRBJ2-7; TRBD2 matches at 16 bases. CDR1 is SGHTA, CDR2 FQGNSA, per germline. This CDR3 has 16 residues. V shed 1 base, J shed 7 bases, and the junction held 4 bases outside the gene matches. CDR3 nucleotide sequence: TGTGCCAGCAGCTTAGTGGCGGGACTAGCGGGAGGGGAGCAGTACTTC. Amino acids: CASSLVAGLAGGEQYF.

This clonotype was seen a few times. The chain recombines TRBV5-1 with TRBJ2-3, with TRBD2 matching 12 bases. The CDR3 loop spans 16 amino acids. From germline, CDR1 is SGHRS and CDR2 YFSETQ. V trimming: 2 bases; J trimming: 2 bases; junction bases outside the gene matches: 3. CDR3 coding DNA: TGCGCCAGCAGCTTAGGACTAGCGGGGAACACAGATACGCAGTATTTT. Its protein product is CASSLGLAGNTDTQYF.

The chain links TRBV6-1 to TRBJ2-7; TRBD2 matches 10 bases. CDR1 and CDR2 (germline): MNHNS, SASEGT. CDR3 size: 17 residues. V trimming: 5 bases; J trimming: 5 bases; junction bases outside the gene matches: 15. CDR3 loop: CASSLNSGRTLPHEQYF. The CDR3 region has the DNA TGTGCCAGCAGTCTTAATAGCGGGAGGACCCTCCCCCACGAGCAGTACTTC.

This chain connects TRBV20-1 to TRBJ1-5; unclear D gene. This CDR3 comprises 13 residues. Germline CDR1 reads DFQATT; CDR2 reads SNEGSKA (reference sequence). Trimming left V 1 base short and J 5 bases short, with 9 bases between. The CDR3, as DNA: TGCAGTGCTAGAGGTCCTACCTATCAGCCCCAGCATTTT. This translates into CSARGPTYQPQHF.

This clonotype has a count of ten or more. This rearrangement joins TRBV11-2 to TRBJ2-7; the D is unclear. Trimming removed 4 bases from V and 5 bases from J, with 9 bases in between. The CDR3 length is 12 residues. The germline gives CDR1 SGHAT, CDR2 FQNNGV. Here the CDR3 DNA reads TGTGCCAGCAGCTGGACCGAAAACGAGCAGTACTTC. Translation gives CASSWTENEQYF.

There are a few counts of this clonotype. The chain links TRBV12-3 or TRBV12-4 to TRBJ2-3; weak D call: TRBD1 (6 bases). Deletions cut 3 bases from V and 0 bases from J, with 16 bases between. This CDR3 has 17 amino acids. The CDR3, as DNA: TGTGCCAGCAGTTTCTTTTTAGGGGGTTTAAGCACAGATACGCAGTATTTT. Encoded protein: CASSFFLGGLSTDTQYF.

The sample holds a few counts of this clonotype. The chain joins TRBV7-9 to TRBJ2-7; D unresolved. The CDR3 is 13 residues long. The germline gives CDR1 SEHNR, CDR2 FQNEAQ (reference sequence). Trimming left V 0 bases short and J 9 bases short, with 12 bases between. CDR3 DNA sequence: TGTGCCAGCAGCTTAGCCCCTCACCTGGGGCAGTACTTC. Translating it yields CASSLAPHLGQYF.

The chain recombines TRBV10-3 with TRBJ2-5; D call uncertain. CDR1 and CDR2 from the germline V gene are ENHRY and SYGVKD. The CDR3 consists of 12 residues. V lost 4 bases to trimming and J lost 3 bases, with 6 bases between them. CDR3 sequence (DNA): TGTGCCATCAGTGTACGCAAAGAGACCCAGTACTTC. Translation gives CAISVRKETQYF.

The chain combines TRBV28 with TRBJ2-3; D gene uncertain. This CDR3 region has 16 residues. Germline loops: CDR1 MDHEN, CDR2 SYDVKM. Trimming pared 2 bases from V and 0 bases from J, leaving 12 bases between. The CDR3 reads CASSLMGMDSTDTQYF. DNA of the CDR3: TGTGCCAGCAGTTTAATGGGGATGGATAGCACAGATACGCAGTATTTT. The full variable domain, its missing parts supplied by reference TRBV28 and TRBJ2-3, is DVKVTQSSRYLVKRTGEKVFLECVQDMDHENMFWYRQDPGLGLRLIYFSYDVKMKEKGDIPEGYSVSREKKERFSLILESASTNQTSMYLCASSLMGMDSTDTQYFGPGTRLTVL.

CDR3 in DNA: TGTGCCACCCAAAAAATAGCCAAAAACATTCAGTACTTC. This gives the protein CATQKIAKNIQYF. V is TRBV28 and J is TRBJ2-4; D is ambiguous. Germline-derived CDR1 and CDR2 are MDHEN and SYDVKM. V was cut by 10 bases and J by 0 bases, with 10 bases left in between. The CDR3 sequence is 13 residues long.

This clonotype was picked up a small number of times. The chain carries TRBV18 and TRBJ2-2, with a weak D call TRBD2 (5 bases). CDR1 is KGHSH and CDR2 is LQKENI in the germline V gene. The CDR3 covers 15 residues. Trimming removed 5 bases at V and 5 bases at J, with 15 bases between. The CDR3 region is CASSTSRLGTGELFF. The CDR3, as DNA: TGTGCCAGCTCAACTAGTCGACTCGGGACCGGGGAGCTGTTTTTT.

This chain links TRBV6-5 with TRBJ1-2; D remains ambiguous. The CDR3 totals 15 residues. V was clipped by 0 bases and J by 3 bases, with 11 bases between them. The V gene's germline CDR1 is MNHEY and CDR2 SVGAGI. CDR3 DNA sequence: TGTGCCAGCAGTTACTCGGAGACTGGCCACTATGGCTACACCTTC. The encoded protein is CASSYSETGHYGYTF.

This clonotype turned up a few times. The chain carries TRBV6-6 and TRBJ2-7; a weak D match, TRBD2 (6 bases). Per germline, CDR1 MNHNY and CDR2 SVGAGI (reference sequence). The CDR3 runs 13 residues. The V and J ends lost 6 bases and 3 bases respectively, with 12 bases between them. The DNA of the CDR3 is TGTGCCAGCAGGGAGGGCGCTATCTACGAGCAGTACTTC. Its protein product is CASREGAIYEQYF.

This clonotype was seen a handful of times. The CDR3 spells CAWNIGGALDQPQHF. CDR3 nucleotide sequence: TGTGCCTGGAATATAGGGGGGGCTTTGGATCAGCCCCAGCATTTT. The chain combines TRBV30 with TRBJ1-5; D possibly corresponds to TRBD1 (6 bases). The CDR3 loop spans 15 amino acids. CDR1 GTSNPN and CDR2 SVGIG come from the germline V gene (reference sequence). Trimming took 4 bases from V and 5 from J, leaving 18 bases between them.

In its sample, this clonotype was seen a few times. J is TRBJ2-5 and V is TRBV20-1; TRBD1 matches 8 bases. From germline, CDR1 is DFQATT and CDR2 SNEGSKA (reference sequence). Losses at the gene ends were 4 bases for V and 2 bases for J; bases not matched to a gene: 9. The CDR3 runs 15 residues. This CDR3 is CSAISSRGRQETQYF. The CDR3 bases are TGCAGTGCTATTTCAAGCAGGGGGCGTCAAGAGACCCAGTACTTC.